The clone carrying this T cell receptor beta chain was observed a handful of times. Unique molecular identifiers were used to barcode this TCRbeta library. TCRdb analysed the PCR reads with MiXCR anew, one entry per CDR3 protein. The sample has 490,000 or so distinct CDR3 sequences; roughly an eighth are singletons. These data come from a study of T-cell reconstitution after alpha-beta-depleted transplantation in children. CDR1 and CDR2 from the germline V gene are SGHTA and FQGNSA. Trimming took 1 base from V and 7 from J, leaving 19 bases between them. This CDR3 region has 16 residues. This TCR derives from a human donor who donated a stem cell graft to a child with combined immunodeficiency. The rearrangement uses TRBV7-2 and TRBJ2-5; D gene uncertain. This material consisted of PBMCs from the stem cell graft donor, taken from the stem cell graft. Here the CDR3 DNA reads TGTGCCAGCAGCTTAGTTGGCAGCTGGTGGGGTGGGACCCAGTACTTC. Translating it yields CASSLVGSWWGGTQYF.